This passage covers 14 T cell receptor beta chains from one sample sequenced in a study of T cells in Graves' hyperthyroidism and ophthalmopathy. There were TCR beta CDR3 regions amplified from RNA transcripts. The TCR CDR3 first-round RT-PCR relied on the HTBI primer set. TCRdb reprocessed the multiplex PCR reads with MiXCR, giving one entry per CDR3 protein. This sample yields more than 300,000 distinct CDR3 sequences, of which approximately 18% are seen a single time; 34% belongs to the top ten. Sequenced sample: blood. The receptors derive from a woman aged 25 to 39 with Graves' hyperthyroidism that later progressed to Graves' ophthalmopathy.

This clonotype was recorded at least ten times. This chain connects TRBV14 to TRBJ2-5, with TRBD1 identical over 7 bases. There are 17 residues in the CDR3. Germline trimming cut 1 base from V and 7 bases from J; bases unmatched to any gene: 15. Germline loops: CDR1 SGHDN, CDR2 FVKESK. The CDR3 nucleotides read TGTGCCAGCAGCCAAGGTTCAACCATCGGACAGGCTGGGACCCAGTACTTC. Its protein is CASSQGSTIGQAGTQYF.

This clonotype was seen ten or more times. The chain employs TRBV28 and TRBJ2-7; D is ambiguous. This CDR3 region has 14 residues. V dropped 2 bases and J dropped 1 base, with 9 bases sitting between them. The germline CDR1 and CDR2 sequences are MDHEN and SYDVKM. CDR3 amino acids: CASSLDTYSYEQYF. CDR3 DNA: TGTGCCAGCAGTTTAGACACCTATTCCTACGAGCAGTACTTC.

At least ten counts were recorded for this clonotype. The CDR3 here is CASSRQGDYNEQFF. The CDR3, as DNA: TGTGCCAGCAGCCGACAGGGAGACTACAATGAGCAGTTCTTC. This sequence joins TRBV27 and TRBJ2-1, with 7 positions matching TRBD1. The CDR3 consists of 14 residues. Germline values: CDR1 MNHEY, CDR2 SMNVEV (reference sequence). V trimming: 6 bases; J trimming: 3 bases; junction bases outside the gene matches: 5.

This clonotype occurred many times. J is TRBJ1-5 and V is TRBV6-1; 7 nucleotides match TRBD1. The CDR3 runs 15 residues. The V segment lost 5 bases and the J segment 3 bases; nucleotides outside the gene matches: 7. Germline V lookup: CDR1 MNHNS, CDR2 SASEGT. The CDR3 DNA is TGTGCCAGCAGTAAGGGACAGTTAATCAATCAGCCCCAGCATTTT. Translation gives CASSKGQLINQPQHF.

This clonotype was counted ten times or more. V usage is TRBV29-1 and J usage is TRBJ1-2; 9 nucleotides line up with TRBD1. The germline CDR1 and CDR2 sequences are SQVTM and ANQGSEA. This CDR3 comprises 16 residues. Losses at the gene ends were 6 bases for V and 0 bases for J; bases not matched to a gene: 11. CDR3 sequence reads: CSVATGQGLANYGYTF. CDR3 sequence (DNA): TGCAGCGTCGCCACGGGACAGGGCCTGGCTAACTATGGCTACACCTTC.

This clonotype was picked up many times. The J gene is TRBJ2-5, the V gene TRBV28; D is tentatively TRBD1 or TRBD2 (5 bases each). The germline V and J ends were trimmed by 4 bases and 4 bases, with 10 bases remaining between them. There are 13 residues in the CDR3. Germline V gene sequence: CDR1 MDHEN, CDR2 SYDVKM. DNA of the CDR3: TGTGCCAGCAGTTGGGGGTCCTTAGAGACCCAGTACTTC. It translates to CASSWGSLETQYF.

This clonotype was seen repeatedly, ten times or more. The chain couples TRBV30 to TRBJ1-1, with 8 bases aligning to TRBD1. The germline gives CDR1 GTSNPN, CDR2 SVGIG (reference sequence). The J segment lost 1 base and the V segment lost 6 bases, leaving 4 bases of the junction unmatched. There are 13 residues in the CDR3. The CDR3: CACSGTGNTEAFF. The CDR3 bases are TGTGCCTGTTCCGGGACAGGGAACACTGAAGCTTTCTTT.

The genes are TRBV20-1 and TRBJ2-2; 10 bases line up with TRBD2. The CDR3 has 14 amino acids. Germline V gives CDR1 DFQATT, CDR2 SNEGSKA (reference sequence). V lost 5 bases and J lost 4; bases outside the gene matches: 4. This CDR3 reads CSASAGGPTGELFF. The CDR3 coding sequence is TGCAGTGCTTCAGCGGGGGGGCCCACCGGGGAGCTGTTTTTT.

The chain uses TRBV28 and TRBJ1-4; no reliable D call. Trimming pared 6 bases from V and 8 bases from J, leaving 16 bases between. This CDR3 spans 14 amino acids. Germline V gene lookup returns CDR1 MDHEN and CDR2 SYDVKM. The CDR3 loop reads CASRLGTSDEKLFF. The CDR3 bases are TGTGCCAGCAGACTTGGAACCTCCGACGAAAAACTGTTTTTT.

V gene TRBV5-6 combines with J gene TRBJ2-3, with D possibly matching TRBD2 (6 bases). Germline V gene data show CDR1 as SGHDT and CDR2 as YYEEEE. CDR3 length equals 16 residues. V was cut by 0 bases and J by 1 base, with 12 bases left in between. CDR3 region: CASSLEVSGRTDTQYF. The CDR3, as DNA: TGTGCCAGCAGCTTGGAGGTTAGCGGACGCACAGATACGCAGTATTTT.

This clonotype was found a few times. The rearrangement links TRBV5-6 to TRBJ1-3; D is undetermined. The CDR3 length is 14 residues. Trimming took off 2 bases at V and 4 bases at J, with 10 bases between the two ends. CDR1 SGHDT and CDR2 YYEEEE come from the germline V gene. CDR3 region: CASSFIGSGNTIYF. The CDR3 region has the DNA TGTGCCAGCAGCTTCATCGGTTCGGGAAACACCATATATTTT. Together with reference TRBV5-6 and TRBJ1-3, the CDR3 gives the full variable domain: DAGVTQSPTHLIKTRGQQVTLRCSPKSGHDTVSWYQQALGQGPQFIFQYYEEEERQRGNFPDRFSGHQFPNYSSELNVNALLLGDSALYLCASSFIGSGNTIYFGEGSWLTVV.

The chain recombines TRBV9 with TRBJ2-7, with D perhaps matching TRBD1 (5 bases). This CDR3 spans 13 amino acids. The V gene lost 0 bases and the J gene lost 5 bases, with 9 bases spanning the gap. CDR1 and CDR2 from the germline V gene are SGDLS and YYNGEE. CDR3 residues: CASSVGQFDEQYF. CDR3 nucleotide sequence: TGTGCCAGCAGCGTAGGACAGTTCGACGAGCAGTACTTC.

This clonotype was picked up many times. The gene calls are TRBV2 and TRBJ2-5; 14 bases agree with TRBD2. The CDR3 is 14 residues long. Germline CDR1 and CDR2: SNHLY and FYNNEI. J gave up 3 bases and V 8 bases, and 2 bases lay outside the gene matches. CDR3 sequence: CASGGLAGEETQYF. The CDR3 DNA follows: TGTGCCAGCGGGGGACTAGCGGGAGAAGAGACCCAGTACTTC. Using reference TRBV2 and TRBJ2-5 for the parts outside the CDR3, the full variable domain is EPEVTQTPSHQVTQMGQEVILRCVPISNHLYFYWYRQILGQKVEFLVSFYNNEISEKSEIFDDQFSVERPDGSNFTLKIRSTKLEDSAMYFCASGGLAGEETQYFGPGTRLLVL.

This clonotype was seen many times. CDR3 amino acids: CASSLGQGMNQPQHF. CDR3 bases: TGTGCCAGCAGTTTAGGGCAGGGGATGAATCAGCCCCAGCATTTT. The chain uses TRBV28 and TRBJ1-5, with D possibly TRBD1 on 6 matching bases. CDR1 MDHEN and CDR2 SYDVKM come from the germline V gene. This CDR3 has 15 amino acids. Trimming stripped 2 bases from V and 4 bases from J, with 12 bases between.